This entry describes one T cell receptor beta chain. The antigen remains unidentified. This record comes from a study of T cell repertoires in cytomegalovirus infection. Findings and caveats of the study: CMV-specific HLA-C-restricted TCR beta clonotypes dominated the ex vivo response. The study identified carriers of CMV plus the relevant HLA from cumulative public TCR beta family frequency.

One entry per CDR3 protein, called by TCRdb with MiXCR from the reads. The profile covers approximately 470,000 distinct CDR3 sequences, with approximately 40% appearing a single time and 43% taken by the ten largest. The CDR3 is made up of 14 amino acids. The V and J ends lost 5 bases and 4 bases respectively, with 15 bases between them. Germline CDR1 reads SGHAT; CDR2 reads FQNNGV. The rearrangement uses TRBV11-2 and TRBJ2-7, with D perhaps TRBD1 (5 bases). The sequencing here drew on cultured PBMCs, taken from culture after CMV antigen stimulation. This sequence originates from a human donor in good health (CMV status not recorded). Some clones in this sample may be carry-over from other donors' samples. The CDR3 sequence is CASSPKQGPYEQYF. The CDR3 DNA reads TGTGCCAGCAGCCCCAAGCAGGGCCCGTACGAGCAGTACTTC. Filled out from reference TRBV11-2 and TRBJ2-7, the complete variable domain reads EAGVAQSPRYKIIEKRQSVAFWCNPISGHATLYWYQQILGQGPKLLIQFQNNGVVDDSQLPKDRFSAERLKGVDSTLKIQPAKLEDSAVYLCASSPKQGPYEQYFGPGTRLTVT.